This T cell receptor beta chain emerged from a study of tumour-infiltrating T cells in Burkitt lymphoma. The CDR3 extends over 14 amino acids. Germline lookup yields CDR1 SGHRS and CDR2 YFSETQ. V shed 2 bases and J shed 1 base, with 9 bases lying between them. Assay: immunoSEQ multiplex PCR; the TCRdb copy retains only in-frame clones and omits some. In the table there are some 800 clones, more than 20% of which are singletons. This clonotype was obtained from a human donor with Burkitt lymphoma. The sample consisted of tumor tissue. The rearrangement links TRBV5-1 to TRBJ1-1; D call uncertain. CDR3 region: CASSFYTGNTEAFF. CDR3 coding DNA: TGCGCCAGCAGCTTTTATACTGGGAACACTGAAGCTTTCTTT.